This entry features one T cell receptor beta chain sequence. Its matching antigen is unknown. Germline V lookup: CDR1 MDHEN, CDR2 SYDVKM. The V and J ends lost 3 bases and 0 bases, in that order; junction bases with no gene match: 10. The CDR3 length is 20 residues. The source of the sample is a study of cytomegalovirus exposure and HLA in healthy donors. PCR employed 60 Vbeta and 13 Jbeta primers. Data came from immunoSEQ multiplex PCR; TCRdb stores just in-frame clones and leaves some out. This sample has about 140,000 clones, with roughly 72% found just once. Findings and caveats of the study: Analyses of presence/absence relied on an assumption of roughly uniform sequencing depth across donors.

Sequencing was carried out using PBMCs. The TCR comes from a man aged 35 to 55 in good health and CMV-seronegative. The chain links TRBV28 to TRBJ2-1; 14 bases match TRBD2. The CDR3 coding sequence is TGTGCCAGCAGTTTTCGGCCGGTAGGGACTAGCGGGAGCTCCTACAATGAGCAGTTCTTC. Translation gives CASSFRPVGTSGSSYNEQFF.